The 3 T cell receptor beta chains below come from one sample, sequenced in a study of cytomegalovirus exposure and HLA in healthy donors. The PCR ran on 60 Vbeta and 13 Jbeta primers. Only in-frame clones appear in the TCRdb table, and some are missing; sequencing was by immunoSEQ multiplex PCR. The repertoire holds over 150,000 clones, with 81% as singletons. Source material: PBMCs. The receptors derive from a young woman in good health and CMV-seronegative.

CDR3 coding DNA: TGTGCCAGCAGCCCGGGACAGGGAACCCACCAAGAGACCCAGTACTTC. Translating gives CASSPGQGTHQETQYF. J is TRBJ2-5 and V is TRBV5-4; 9 bases fit TRBD1. Germline-derived CDR1 and CDR2 are SGHNT and YYREEE (reference sequence). Germline trimming cut 4 bases from V and 0 bases from J; bases unmatched to any gene: 7. The CDR3 is 16 amino acids.

This clone was seen just once. This chain uses TRBV9 with TRBJ1-3, with 8 positions matching TRBD1. This CDR3 has 15 amino acids. With V trimmed by 4 bases and J by 8 bases, 11 bases remained unmatched. The germline V gene encodes CDR1 SGDLS and CDR2 YYNGEE. For the CDR3, the DNA is TGTGCCAGCAGCTCCAGGACAGGGTCCAGACACACCATATATTTT. It is translated as CASSSRTGSRHTIYF.

This chain connects TRBV6-5 to TRBJ1-1; 7 bases fit TRBD1. The V and J ends lost 6 bases and 3 bases, in that order; junction bases with no gene match: 4. Germline lookup yields CDR1 MNHEY and CDR2 SVGAGI. The CDR3 covers 13 residues. The CDR3 is CASRNRGHTEAFF. The DNA of the CDR3 is TGTGCCAGCAGGAACAGGGGTCACACTGAAGCTTTCTTT.